The sequence of this T cell receptor (beta chain) was determined in a study of blood T cells in healthy people across ages. PBMCs numbering at least 6 million were isolated per sample. The extraction recovered at least 5.5 micrograms of total RNA per sample. PCR was performed a second time for 7 to 11 cycles using a sample-barcoded 5' primer and a J-beta primer mix. All cDNA molecules were each tagged by a template-switch adaptor with 12 random nucleotides. TCRdb reanalysed the 5' RACE reads using MiXCR and keeps one entry per CDR3 protein. The sample carries fewer than 2,000,000 distinct CDR3 sequences, 30% to 35% recorded once. What was sequenced was blood. The TCR comes from a woman between 25 and 40 years old in good health.

The DNA for the CDR3 is TGTGCCAGCAGTTACGGCTCGAGTGGCTACACCTTC. Its protein is CASSYGSSGYTF. The gene calls are TRBV6-5 and TRBJ1-2; D not resolved. This CDR3 has 12 residues. V lost 2 bases to trimming and J lost 7 bases, with 8 bases between them. Germline V gene sequence: CDR1 MNHEY, CDR2 SVGAGI.